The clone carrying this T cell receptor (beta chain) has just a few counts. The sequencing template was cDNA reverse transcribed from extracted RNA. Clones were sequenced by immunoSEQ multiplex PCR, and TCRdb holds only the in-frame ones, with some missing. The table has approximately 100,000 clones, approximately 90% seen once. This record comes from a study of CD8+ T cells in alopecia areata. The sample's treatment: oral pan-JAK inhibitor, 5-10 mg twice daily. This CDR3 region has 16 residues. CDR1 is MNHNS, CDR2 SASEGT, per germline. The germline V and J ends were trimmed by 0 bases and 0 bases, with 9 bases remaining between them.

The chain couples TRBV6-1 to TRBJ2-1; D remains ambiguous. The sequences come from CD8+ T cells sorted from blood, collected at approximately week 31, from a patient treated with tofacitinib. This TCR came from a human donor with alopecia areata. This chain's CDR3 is CASSEALESSYNEQFF. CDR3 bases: TGTGCCAGCAGTGAAGCGCTGGAGAGCTCCTACAATGAGCAGTTCTTC.